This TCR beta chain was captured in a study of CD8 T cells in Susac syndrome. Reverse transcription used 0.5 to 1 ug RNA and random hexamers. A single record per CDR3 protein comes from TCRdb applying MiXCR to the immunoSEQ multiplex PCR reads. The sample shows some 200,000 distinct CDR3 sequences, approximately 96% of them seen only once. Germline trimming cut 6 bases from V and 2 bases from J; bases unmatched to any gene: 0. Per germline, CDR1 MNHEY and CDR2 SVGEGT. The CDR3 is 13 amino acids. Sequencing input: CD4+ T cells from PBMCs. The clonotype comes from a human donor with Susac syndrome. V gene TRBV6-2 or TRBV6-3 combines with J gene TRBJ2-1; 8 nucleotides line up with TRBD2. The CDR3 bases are TGTGCCAGCAGGGGACTAGCCTACAATGAGCAGTTCTTC. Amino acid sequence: CASRGLAYNEQFF.